Below, 23 T cell receptor beta chains from the same sample are listed, as sequenced in a study of T cell responses to AZD1222 COVID-19 vaccine. TCRdb's table, derived via immunoSEQ multiplex PCR, lists solely in-frame clones and lacks some. In the table there are some 170,000 clones, about 90% of which are singletons. The sample in question was peripheral blood, obtained 28 days after the second AZD1222 dose. The source is an adult who received the AZD1222 COVID-19 vaccine.

The chain combines TRBV19 with TRBJ1-2, with 12 bases lining up with TRBD1. V trimming: 7 bases; J trimming: 7 bases; junction bases outside the gene matches: 4. Germline CDR1 reads LNHDA; CDR2 reads SQIVND (reference sequence). The CDR3 is 13 amino acids. The CDR3 region has the DNA TGTGCCAGTAAGGGACAGGGGGCCTCTGGCTACACCTTC. This sequence encodes CASKGQGASGYTF.

In its sample, this clone was seen once. This sequence joins TRBV18 and TRBJ1-1; possibly TRBD1 for D (6 bases). Trimming stripped 1 base from V and 5 bases from J, with 17 bases between. CDR3 size: 16 residues. From germline, CDR1 is KGHSH and CDR2 LQKENI. This chain's CDR3 is CASSPRVRGAGTEAFF. The CDR3 DNA reads TGTGCCAGCTCACCACGTGTAAGGGGGGCAGGGACTGAAGCTTTCTTT.

The chain links TRBV6-2 or TRBV6-3 to TRBJ1-5; D gene unclear. Germline CDR1 is MNHEY and CDR2 is SVGEGT. This CDR3 comprises 13 residues. Trimming removed 2 bases at V and 4 bases at J, with 6 bases between. This chain's CDR3 is CASSYEVNQPQHF. The DNA for the CDR3 is TGTGCCAGCAGTTACGAGGTTAATCAGCCCCAGCATTTT.

V gene TRBV25-1 combines with J gene TRBJ2-2; D remains ambiguous. Trimming removed 5 bases from V and 6 bases from J, with 10 bases in between. CDR1 is MGHDK and CDR2 is SYGVNS in the germline V gene. CDR3 length: 13 amino acids. CDR3 coding DNA: TGTGCCAGCAGTTCCCCAGGCCCCGGGGAGCTGTTTTTT. Amino acid sequence: CASSSPGPGELFF. The variable domain in full, completed from reference TRBV25-1 and TRBJ2-2, reads EADIYQTPRYLVIGTGKKITLECSQTMGHDKMYWYQQDPGMELHLIHYSYGVNSTEKGDLSSESTVSRIRTEHFPLTLESARPSHTSQYLCASSSPGPGELFFGEGSRLTVL.

As DNA, the CDR3 is TGTGCCTGGACGGGACAGGACTATTCACCCCTCCACTTT. It specifies CAWTGQDYSPLHF. The chain combines TRBV30 with TRBJ1-6; 8 bases are a match to TRBD1. CDR1 is GTSNPN, CDR2 SVGIG, per germline (reference sequence). V was pared by 4 bases and J by 8 bases, with 4 bases of the junction left unmatched. CDR3 size: 13 residues.

This clone was counted a single time. V usage is TRBV12-3 or TRBV12-4 and J usage is TRBJ2-7, with 9 bases matching TRBD1. The CDR3 is 13 residues long. The junction had 2 bases not matched to a gene; V was cut back by 1 base and J by 7 bases. This CDR3 reads CASSLGTGEEQYF. CDR3 sequence (DNA): TGTGCCAGCAGTTTAGGGACAGGGGAAGAGCAGTACTTC.

The rearrangement joins TRBV6-5 to TRBJ1-1; no clear D. Germline assignment: CDR1 MNHEY and CDR2 SVGAGI. Trimming cost V 7 bases and J 2 bases, with 14 bases left between them. This CDR3 spans 14 amino acids. DNA for the CDR3: TGTGCCAGCACTGCAAGTAGGAGCAACACTGAAGCTTTCTTT. Translated, it gives CASTASRSNTEAFF.

The chain uses TRBV5-1 and TRBJ1-5; 7 bases match TRBD1. Trimming cost V 4 bases and J 5 bases; bases outside gene matches: 3. Germline V gene lookup returns CDR1 SGHRS and CDR2 YFSETQ. The CDR3 extends over 13 amino acids. This CDR3 reads CASSKDRYQPQHF. Here the CDR3 DNA reads TGCGCCAGCAGCAAGGACAGGTATCAGCCCCAGCATTTT.

The chain has TRBV7-3 and TRBJ2-2; D is uncertain. The germline V gene encodes CDR1 SGHTA and CDR2 FQGTGA. The CDR3 is 13 residues long. V was clipped by 5 bases and J by 4 bases, with 8 bases between them. This CDR3 reads CASSPHTTGELFF. In DNA form, the CDR3 reads TGTGCCAGCAGCCCTCATACCACCGGGGAGCTGTTTTTT.

The chain employs TRBV3-1 (or the pseudogene TRBV3-2) and TRBJ2-7, with 9 bases lining up with TRBD1. V shed 4 bases and J 4 bases; nucleotides not matched to a gene: 11. Germline V gene lookup returns CDR1 LGHDT and CDR2 YNNKEL (reference sequence). This CDR3 region has 16 residues. For the CDR3, the DNA is TGTGCCAGCAGCCTCTTAAACAGGGGGCACCGATACGAGCAGTACTTC. Its translation is CASSLLNRGHRYEQYF.

This clone was recorded once. The rearrangement joins TRBV11-2 to TRBJ2-3; D ambiguous. Trimming left V 1 base short and J 3 bases short, with 11 bases between. The CDR3 runs to 15 residues. Germline V lookup: CDR1 SGHAT, CDR2 FQNNGV. The CDR3 loop reads CASSLALSSTDTQYF. The CDR3 DNA reads as TGTGCCAGCAGCTTAGCCCTCTCCAGTACAGATACGCAGTATTTT.

The V and J genes are TRBV13 and TRBJ2-7; 11 bases line up with TRBD2. In germline, CDR1 is PRHDT, CDR2 FYEKMQ (reference sequence). The CDR3 length is 13 residues. V lost 5 bases and J lost 3; bases outside the gene matches: 0. The CDR3 reads CASSLAGGYEQYF. For the CDR3, the DNA is TGTGCCAGCAGCCTAGCGGGGGGCTACGAGCAGTACTTC. Supplemented by reference TRBV13 and TRBJ2-7, the full variable domain reads AAGVIQSPRHLIKEKRETATLKCYPIPRHDTVYWYQQGPGQDPQFLISFYEKMQSDKGSIPDRFSAQQFSDYHSELNMSSLELGDSALYFCASSLAGGYEQYFGPGTRLTVT.

The V call is TRBV11-3, the J call TRBJ2-3; D may be TRBD1 (5 bases). The V end was cut by 1 base, the J end by 7 bases, with 9 bases between. This CDR3 region has 13 residues. The germline CDR1 and CDR2 sequences are SGHNT and YENEEA. CDR3 loop: CASSLGGTNTQYF. CDR3 sequence (DNA): TGTGCCAGCAGCTTAGGGGGCACGAATACGCAGTATTTT.

The V call is TRBV7-6, the J call TRBJ1-4, with D possibly matching TRBD1 (6 bases). The germline V and J ends were trimmed by 5 bases and 8 bases, with 21 bases remaining between them. Looked up from germline, CDR1 is SGHVS and CDR2 is FNYEAQ. There are 16 residues in the CDR3. CDR3 in DNA: TGTGCCAGCAGCACTACAGGGAGGGGGGCACGGGAAAAACTGTTTTTT. Its protein is CASSTTGRGAREKLFF.

This sequence joins TRBV5-8 and TRBJ2-1; the D gene is possibly TRBD2 (6 bases). The CDR3 consists of 14 residues. In germline, CDR1 is SGHTS, CDR2 YDEGEE. Trimming took off 2 bases at V and 6 bases at J, with 12 bases between the two ends. In DNA form, the CDR3 reads TGTGCCAGCAGCTTACTCGGGAGTAGCAATGAGCAGTTCTTC. Translating gives CASSLLGSSNEQFF.

The rearrangement links TRBV9 to TRBJ2-5; 16 bases line up with TRBD2. Germline V gene sequence: CDR1 SGDLS, CDR2 YYNGEE. V dropped 3 bases and J dropped 4; count of bases not matched to a gene: 6. CDR3 length: 17 amino acids. CDR3 nucleotide sequence: TGTGCCAGCAGCGACGGGACTAGCGGGGGGGCCGGAGAGACCCAGTACTTC. Translation gives CASSDGTSGGAGETQYF.

The chain combines TRBV18 with TRBJ1-2; D is possibly TRBD1 (6 bases). The CDR3 contains 17 residues. Germline CDR1 is KGHSH and CDR2 is LQKENI. Trimming cost V 0 bases and J 0 bases, with 14 bases left between them. The CDR3 bases are TGTGCCAGCTCACCACCGGGGGCACGGAAAGCTAACTATGGCTACACCTTC. Its translation: CASSPPGARKANYGYTF.

This clone was detected only a few times. The chain is built from TRBV9 and TRBJ1-2, with unresolved D. V gave up 5 bases and J gave up 8 bases, with 13 bases separating them. The CDR3 runs 12 residues. CDR1 and CDR2 from the germline V gene are SGDLS and YYNGEE. This CDR3 reads CASRSEVTGYTF. CDR3 DNA sequence: TGTGCCAGCAGATCTGAAGTGACAGGCTACACCTTC.

The chain links TRBV7-2 to TRBJ1-2; D gene unclear. There are 16 residues in the CDR3. CDR1 is SGHTA and CDR2 is FQGNSA in the germline V gene. V was shortened by 1 base and J by 3 bases, with 15 bases between the two germline ends. The CDR3 DNA reads TGTGCCAGCAGCTTAGACAGTCGATCCATTTACTATGGCTACACCTTC. This sequence encodes CASSLDSRSIYYGYTF.

J is TRBJ1-1 and V is TRBV5-8; no clear D. The V end lost 2 bases, the J end lost 0 bases, and 8 bases lay between the germline ends. The V gene's germline CDR1 is SGHTS and CDR2 YDEGEE. CDR3 length equals 14 residues. The CDR3 DNA sequence: TGTGCCAGCAGCTTCACCACCCTGAACACTGAAGCTTTCTTT. This codes for CASSFTTLNTEAFF.

V gene TRBV7-2 combines with J gene TRBJ1-1; no firm D call. This CDR3 is built from 14 residues. Between the trimmed V and J ends, which lost 3 bases and 4 bases, there was a span of 12 bases. Looked up from germline, CDR1 is SGHTA and CDR2 is FQGNSA. CDR3 in amino acids: CASSFQTVSTEAFF. The DNA for the CDR3 is TGTGCCAGCAGCTTTCAAACAGTGAGCACTGAAGCTTTCTTT.

The genes are TRBV2 and TRBJ1-2; possibly TRBD1 for D (6 bases). Germline CDR1 SNHLY, CDR2 FYNNEI. The CDR3 has 14 amino acids. The V end was cut by 2 bases, the J end by 4 bases, with 11 bases between. DNA for the CDR3: TGTGCCAGCAGTGAAATTCTGGGGGCCTATGGCTACACCTTC. Residues: CASSEILGAYGYTF.

CDR3 region: CASSYGRGEPQHF. The CDR3 region has the DNA TGTGCCAGCAGTTACGGGCGGGGGGAGCCCCAGCATTTT. J is TRBJ1-5 and V is TRBV6-5; D is possibly TRBD1 (5 bases). V lost 2 bases, J lost 8 bases, and 10 bases lay in between. Germline assignment: CDR1 MNHEY and CDR2 SVGAGI. The CDR3 covers 13 residues.